One and the same sample provided the 15 T cell receptor beta chains below, sequenced in a study of cytomegalovirus exposure and HLA in healthy donors. The study ran its PCR with 60 Vbeta and 13 Jbeta primers. Assay used: immunoSEQ multiplex PCR; TCRdb lists only in-frame clones, some missing. This sample's table reports some 180,000 clones. Sequences were obtained from PBMCs. The receptors here all came from a man aged 30 to 45 in good health and CMV-seronegative.

The gene calls are TRBV5-8 and TRBJ1-5, with a weak D call TRBD1 (5 bases). The germline V gene encodes CDR1 SGHTS and CDR2 YDEGEE. Deletions cut 4 bases from V and 1 base from J, with 21 bases between. The CDR3 contains 18 residues. The CDR3 protein is CASSPIWGTRDSNQPQHF. The DNA of the CDR3 is TGTGCCAGCAGCCCTATTTGGGGGACTAGGGACAGCAATCAGCCCCAGCATTTT. The full variable domain, rest sourced from reference TRBV5-8 and TRBJ1-5, is EAGVTQSPTHLIKTRGQQATLRCSPISGHTSVYWYQQALGLGLQFLLWYDEGEERNRGNFPPRFSGRQFPNYSSELNVNALELEDSALYLCASSPIWGTRDSNQPQHFGDGTRLSIL.

CDR3 amino acids: CASSYSIGQANTEAFF. CDR3 coding DNA: TGTGCCAGCAGTTACTCGATCGGCCAGGCGAACACTGAAGCTTTCTTT. The chain employs TRBV6-5 and TRBJ1-1; D unclear. Per the germline V gene, CDR1 is MNHEY and CDR2 is SVGAGI. V lost 0 bases and J lost 1, with 12 bases in between. This CDR3 contains 16 residues.

V usage is TRBV6-5 and J usage is TRBJ1-3; D is unresolved. Germline-derived CDR1 and CDR2 are MNHEY and SVGAGI. This CDR3 contains 16 residues. The ends were cut back, 1 base at V and 0 bases at J, with 10 bases in the middle. The CDR3: CASSYYSRGSGNTIYF. The CDR3, as DNA: TGTGCCAGCAGTTACTACTCGCGAGGCTCTGGAAACACCATATATTTT.

This chain joins TRBV21-1 and TRBJ1-2; the tabulated D call, TRBD1, remains unverified against the DNA. TRBV21-1 is recorded as a pseudogene. This CDR3 comprises 15 residues. The CDR3: CASSKNGGPGYGYTF. The CDR3 coding sequence is TGTGCCAGCAGCAAGAATGGGGGCCCGGGCTATGGCTACACCTTC.

This chain links TRBV25-1 with TRBJ1-1, with 7 positions matching TRBD1. Per the germline V gene, CDR1 is MGHDK and CDR2 is SYGVNS. V shed 2 bases, J shed 0 bases, and the junction held 3 bases outside the gene matches. The CDR3 is made up of 15 amino acids. The CDR3 sequence: CASSELGQLNTEAFF. Here the CDR3 DNA reads TGTGCCAGCAGTGAACTGGGACAGCTGAACACTGAAGCTTTCTTT. Looking up the rest from reference TRBV25-1 and TRBJ1-1 gives the full variable domain: EADIYQTPRYLVIGTGKKITLECSQTMGHDKMYWYQQDPGMELHLIHYSYGVNSTEKGDLSSESTVSRIRTEHFPLTLESARPSHTSQYLCASSELGQLNTEAFFGQGTRLTVV.

In DNA form, the CDR3 reads TGTGCCAGCAGCCTTTTGAGTCAGCCCCAGCATTTT. Its protein product is CASSLLSQPQHF. This chain links TRBV7-8 with TRBJ1-5, with D uncertain. CDR3 size: 12 residues. Germline values: CDR1 SGHVS, CDR2 FQNEAQ. V was shortened by 5 bases and J by 6 bases, with 8 bases between the two germline ends.

J is TRBJ1-1 and V is TRBV23-1, with D tentatively TRBD1 (5 bases). TRBV23-1 qualifies as an ORF whose function is uncertain. Trimming took off 6 bases at V and 3 bases at J, with 23 bases between the two ends. The CDR3 length is 17 residues. DNA of the CDR3: TGCGCCAGCAGCCAAGGAAGGCAGGGTACCCCGCACACTGAAGCTTTCTTT. Protein: CASSQGRQGTPHTEAFF.

The chain joins TRBV15 to TRBJ1-1; the D is unclear. Germline values: CDR1 LNHNV, CDR2 YYDKDF (reference sequence). The CDR3 spans 15 residues. With 6 bases removed from V and 4 bases from J, the gap between germline ends came to 18 bases. CDR3 sequence: CATRGTVKVVTEAFF. The CDR3 DNA reads TGTGCCACCAGGGGCACGGTAAAGGTAGTCACTGAAGCTTTCTTT.

J is TRBJ1-3 and V is TRBV5-4; 10 nucleotides align to TRBD1. This CDR3 is built from 17 residues. V dropped 1 base and J dropped 4; count of bases not matched to a gene: 8. CDR1 is SGHNT and CDR2 is YYREEE in the germline V gene (reference sequence). For the CDR3, the DNA is TGTGCCAGCAGCTTGTCCCCGGGACAGGGGACAGGAAACACCATATATTTT. Translation gives CASSLSPGQGTGNTIYF.

The J gene is TRBJ2-1, the V gene TRBV13; maybe TRBD2 (5 bases). The CDR3 is 13 residues long. CDR1 and CDR2 (germline): PRHDT, FYEKMQ (reference sequence). Trimming shortened V by 0 bases and J by 7 bases, and 7 bases separated the two germline ends. The CDR3 loop is CASSLGPGNEQFF. The CDR3, as DNA: TGTGCCAGCAGCTTAGGCCCGGGGAATGAGCAGTTCTTC.

The chain combines TRBV19 with TRBJ2-5; the match to TRBD2 covers 11 bases. The J segment lost 4 bases and the V segment lost 8 bases, leaving 12 bases of the junction unmatched. Per germline, CDR1 LNHDA and CDR2 SQIVND (reference sequence). CDR3 length: 16 residues. CDR3 coding DNA: TGTGCCAGTGCCCCAATAGCGGGGGGGCCGGGAGAGACCCAGTACTTC. Translation gives CASAPIAGGPGETQYF.

V and J are TRBV28 and TRBJ1-3; 7 bases match TRBD1. Germline V gene lookup returns CDR1 MDHEN and CDR2 SYDVKM. The CDR3 is 16 amino acids. Trimming at V came to 4 bases and at J to 2 bases, leaving 8 bases not matched to a gene. CDR3 sequence reads: CASSSPTGSPGNTIYF. For the CDR3, the DNA is TGTGCCAGCAGTTCCCCGACAGGGTCTCCTGGAAACACCATATATTTT.

The chain joins TRBV7-9 to TRBJ1-2; 7 nucleotides match TRBD1. V gave up 8 bases and J gave up 8 bases; unmatched junction bases: 20. CDR1 is SEHNR, CDR2 FQNEAQ, per germline (reference sequence). The CDR3 spans 16 residues. The CDR3 spells CASDTGVSTPQRGYTF. In DNA, the CDR3 is TGTGCCAGCGATACAGGGGTATCAACCCCCCAAAGGGGCTACACCTTC.

This chain joins TRBV18 and TRBJ2-7; 12 bases align to TRBD1. In germline, CDR1 is KGHSH, CDR2 LQKENI. This CDR3 contains 18 residues. The V gene end was trimmed by 0 bases and the J gene end by 0 bases; junction bases not matched to a gene: 6. The CDR3 DNA sequence: TGTGCCAGCTCACCACCGGGACAGGGGGCATTTGCCTCCTACGAGCAGTACTTC. Amino acid sequence: CASSPPGQGAFASYEQYF.

The V and J genes are TRBV7-9 and TRBJ2-7; a possible D gene is TRBD1 (5 bases). This CDR3 spans 14 amino acids. The germline CDR1 and CDR2 sequences are SEHNR and FQNEAQ (reference sequence). V lost 2 bases to trimming and J lost 2 bases, with 10 bases between them. CDR3 DNA sequence: TGTGCCAGCAGCTTACACGGACAAGCCTACGAGCAGTACTTC. It specifies CASSLHGQAYEQYF. Looking up the rest from reference TRBV7-9 and TRBJ2-7 gives the full variable domain: DTGVSQNPRHKITKRGQNVTFRCDPISEHNRLYWYRQTLGQGPEFLTYFQNEAQLEKSRLLSDRFSAERPKGSFSTLEIQRTEQGDSAMYLCASSLHGQAYEQYFGPGTRLTVT.